This is a list of T cell receptor beta chains from one sample in a study of shared clonotypes between healthy human individuals. Only in-frame clones appear in the TCRdb table, and some are missing; sequencing was by immunoSEQ multiplex PCR. Here the sample spans roughly 1.4 million clones, just under 99% being singletons. Material: naive CD4+ T cells sorted from blood. All receptors come from a man under 40 in good health. The CDR3 runs from the conserved cysteine through the conserved F or W. D genes are given only for firm matches. Where a row states a size, it is once, few, many or the class of an expanded clone; other rows omit it.

j_call | d_call | clone_size | v_call | cdr3_aa | cdr3_nt
TRBJ2-4 | TRBD1 | NA | TRBV7-2 | CASSLARIGQGTKNIQYF | TGTGCCAGCAGCTTAGCGAGGATAGGACAGGGCACCAAAAACATTCAGTACTTC
TRBJ2-7 | TRBD1 | NA | TRBV5-1 | CASSYLGDRGLYRYEQYF | TGCGCCAGCAGCTACTTAGGGGACAGGGGGCTTTACCGCTACGAGCAGTACTTC
TRBJ1-2 | NA | NA | TRBV5-1 | CASSFGRGLDYGYTF | TGCGCCAGCAGCTTCGGTAGGGGGTTGGACTATGGCTACACCTTC
TRBJ1-5 | NA | NA | TRBV2 | CASSWGRQSNQPQHF | TGTGCCAGCAGTTGGGGACGGCAAAGCAATCAGCCCCAGCATTTT
TRBJ2-1 | TRBD2 | NA | TRBV7-9 | CASSLAGTSNEQFF | TGTGCCAGCAGCTTGGCCGGGACTAGTAATGAGCAGTTCTTC
TRBJ1-2 | TRBD1 | NA | TRBV29-1 | CSAWTGGYTF | TGCAGCGCTTGGACAGGGGGCTACACCTTC
TRBJ2-3 | TRBD1 | once | TRBV28 | CASSLRMDREEITQYF | TGTGCCAGCAGCCTCCGAATGGACAGGGAGGAAATTACGCAGTATTTT
TRBJ2-7 | TRBD2 | NA | TRBV6-5 | CASSRPGLVGLYF | TGTGCCAGCAGTCGCCCGGGACTAGTCGGTTTGTACTTC
TRBJ2-7 | TRBD2 | NA | TRBV7-8 | CASSARLAGGPHEQYF | TGTGCCAGCAGCGCCCGACTAGCGGGAGGGCCCCACGAGCAGTACTTC
TRBJ2-5 | TRBD1 | NA | TRBV6-1 | CASSERDRGRETQYF | TGTGCCAGCAGTGAAAGGGACAGGGGGCGAGAGACCCAGTACTTC
TRBJ2-1 | TRBD2 | NA | TRBV10-1 | CASSDLAGAGEQFF | TGCGCCAGCAGTGACCTAGCGGGAGCGGGTGAGCAGTTCTTC
TRBJ2-5 | NA | NA | TRBV5-1 | CASSLAGTGKEETQYF | TGCGCCAGCAGCTTGGCCGGTACAGGAAAAGAAGAGACCCAGTACTTC
TRBJ2-3 | TRBD2 | NA | TRBV7-9 | CASSLQDPGLGAQYF | TGTGCCAGCAGCTTACAAGACCCCGGACTAGGGGCGCAGTATTTT
TRBJ2-2 | NA | NA | TRBV9 | CASSVLRGANTGELFF | TGTGCCAGCAGCGTATTACGAGGAGCGAACACCGGGGAGCTGTTTTTT
TRBJ2-7 | NA | NA | TRBV11-2 | CASSPIQYSYEQYF | TGTGCCAGCAGCCCAATCCAGTACTCCTACGAGCAGTACTTC
TRBJ2-2 | NA | NA | TRBV11-2 | CASSLVRRELFF | TGTGCCAGCAGCTTAGTCCGCCGAGAGCTGTTTTTT
TRBJ2-1 | NA | NA | TRBV6-6 | CASSAGADEQFF | TGTGCCAGCAGTGCAGGCGCCGATGAGCAGTTCTTC
TRBJ2-1 | NA | NA | TRBV27 | CASSLTIGAGRNEQFF | TGTGCCAGCAGTTTAACAATAGGAGCGGGTCGCAATGAGCAGTTCTTC